This T cell receptor beta chain was captured in a study of shared clonotypes between healthy human individuals. Of note for this clone: Its antigen is unidentified.

Division of CD4+ cells produced a CD45RA+ naive subset and a CD45RA-negative memory subset. Study-wide points: There were few donors, and this limited the genetic and exposure-history diversity represented. Lower generation probabilities were found for non-shared clonotypes than for those shared by all four donors.

At a deep level, the assay was run. This table comes from immunoSEQ multiplex PCR, and its TCRdb copy is limited to in-frame clones, with some not included. The sample consists of hundreds of thousands of clones, approximately 97% of them appearing once. Germline CDR1 is MDHEN and CDR2 is SYDVKM. CDR3 length: 16 residues. The junction had 8 bases not matched to a gene; V was cut back by 5 bases and J by 4 bases. The source of this sequence is a woman aged 25 to 45 in good health. The V call is TRBV28, the J call TRBJ1-5; 10 bases are shared with TRBD1. The sequenced sample was naive CD4+ T cells sorted from blood. Subset reported: CD45RA+ positively selected. The CDR3 region has the DNA TGTGCCAGCAGTCCTACCGGGACAGGGGAGAATCAGCCCCAGCATTTT. Translating it yields CASSPTGTGENQPQHF.